Sequencing of this T cell receptor (beta chain) was carried out in a study of CD8+ T cells in alopecia areata (dated by TCRdb to 2016 to 2018). For the study in its entirety: The treated patients took part in an open-label pilot trial in which moderate-to-severe alopecia areata was treated with oral tofacitinib at 5 to 10 mg twice daily. TCRbeta CDR3 regions were amplified by immunoSEQ multiplex PCR with 35 Vbeta forward and 13 Jbeta reverse primers. Biopsies were taken from tofacitinib-treated patients at baseline and at 4 and 24 weeks of treatment, and a later scalp biopsy was taken in several of the tofacitinib-treated patients. For the treated patients, the SALT score, which quantifies what percentage of scalp surface area is affected, served as the measure of disease severity. Scalp tissue and sorted CD4+ and CD8+ peripheral blood T cells from patchy and totalis/universalis alopecia areata patients and from healthy controls were covered by human TCRbeta sequencing. Clonality in the scalp was compared among normal scalp (n=4), patchy alopecia areata scalp (n=8), and alopecia totalis/universalis scalp (n=8). RNA was extracted with the PAXgene miRNA kit for fixed scalp, the miRNeasy kit for PBMCs, and the RNeasy kit for mouse skin. Patients stayed on tofacitinib for 6 to 18 months and then had 6 months of follow-up off drug so that delayed response and recurrence could be assessed. In both human patients and the C3H/HeJ mouse model, the study applied high-throughput TCRbeta sequencing to look at T cell clonal expansion in alopecia areata. Beyond this particular receptor, the publication reports: Unlike mouse skin, where gammadelta T cells dominate, normal human skin contains resident alphabeta T cells that get sequenced too, which complicates analysis of the scalp TCR repertoire. Because the treated cohort was small and had just a single nonresponder, larger studies are needed to establish links between baseline CD8+ expansion and response. Tofacitinib significantly lowered scalp clonality and the number of expanded CD8+ clones among the top 100 scalp clones. Compared with normal scalp, lesional scalp had higher clonality and more expanded CD8+ clones, particularly in alopecia totalis/universalis, a pattern that suggests antigenic drive. Compared with mice, TCR sequences shared between patients were less clear, possibly partly because of HLA diversity across the patient population. Many expanded lesional clones were found to persist in scalp and blood during tofacitinib treatment, and relapse after treatment cessation may be partly explained by this persistence.

For this clone: The antigen it recognizes is unknown. No much larger clone is present one base from it, and per-base qualities are unavailable.

This sample's time point label indicates: roughly 24 weeks on oral tofacitinib. The treatment or condition label, as the study defines it: oral pan-JAK inhibitor, 5-10 mg twice daily. Lesional scalp punch biopsies and peripheral blood were collected from alopecia areata patients. PBMCs were separated by density centrifugation and stained for CD3, CD4 and CD8, after which CD4+ and CD8+ T cells were sorted on a FACSAria. The library was obtained by the immunoSEQ multiplex PCR assay. RNA was extracted from all samples and reverse transcribed into cDNA, which served as template for TCR sequencing. SuperScript III was used for first-strand cDNA synthesis, primed with a 2:1 mix of oligo-dT and random hexamers. A synthetic immune receptor repertoire was used to gauge amplification bias, and whatever bias remained was removed computationally. The original methods were these. Raw reads were preprocessed for error removal, and CDR3 was defined according to IMGT conventions as running from the conserved cysteine to phenylalanine. To get clonality, Shannon entropy was normalized by log2 of the number of productive unique TCRs and the result was subtracted from 1. Whether scalp clones were CD4 or CD8 was inferred by matching scalp TCRbeta sequences against CD4 and CD8 repertoires sorted from blood. TCRdb provides this immuneACCESS table in a form limited to in-frame rearrangements. Some clones are lacking; in checked studies, under half of them reflect an unresolved V gene, and why the rest are absent is not known. D and trimming come from the DNA, and the V and J calls and clone size come from that table. The sample table contains 60,000 to 85,000 clones; only one count was recorded for approximately 72% of them. Clones ranked in the top ten supply around a quarter of the sample.

Inclusive of the bounding cysteine and phenylalanine, the CDR3 is 15 residues long. Only CDR3 DNA is held: 45 bases, read in frame from base 1. V lost 0 bases and J lost 4 bases, and the count of bases not matched to a germline gene is 6. For CDR1 and CDR2, the germline V gene lists SGHTA and FQGNSA. This TCR was sampled from a human donor with alopecia areata. The sample consisted of CD8+ T cells sorted from blood, taken at week 24, from a patient treated with tofacitinib. The V and J genes are TRBV7-2 and TRBJ2-7, with 7 middle bases fitting TRBD2. The DNA sequence is TGTGCCAGCAGCTTAGCGTTGGGGGGAGGGTACGAGCAGTACTTC. The encoded protein is CASSLALGGGYEQYF. When the CDR3 is completed using the reference TRBV7-2 and TRBJ2-7 genes on either side, the full variable domain is GAGVSQSPSNKVTEKGKDVELRCDPISGHTALYWYRQSLGQGLEFLIYFQGNSAPDKSGLPSDRFSAERTGGSVSTLTIQRTQQEDSAVYLCASSLALGGGYEQYFGPGTRLTVT.